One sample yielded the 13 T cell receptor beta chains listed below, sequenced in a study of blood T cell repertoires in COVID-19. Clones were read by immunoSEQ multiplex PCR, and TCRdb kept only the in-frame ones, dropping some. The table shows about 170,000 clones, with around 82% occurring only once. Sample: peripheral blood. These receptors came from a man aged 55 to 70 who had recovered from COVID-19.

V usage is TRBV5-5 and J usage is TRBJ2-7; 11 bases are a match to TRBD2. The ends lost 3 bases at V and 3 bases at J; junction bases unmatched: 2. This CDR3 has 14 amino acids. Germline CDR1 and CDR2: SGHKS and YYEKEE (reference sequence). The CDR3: CASSSTSGDYEQYF. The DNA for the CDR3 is TGTGCCAGCAGCTCGACTAGCGGGGACTACGAGCAGTACTTC.

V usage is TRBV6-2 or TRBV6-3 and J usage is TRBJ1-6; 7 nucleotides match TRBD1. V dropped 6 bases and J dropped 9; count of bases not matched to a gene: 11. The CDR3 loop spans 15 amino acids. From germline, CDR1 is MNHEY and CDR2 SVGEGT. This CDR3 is CASSGMRQGSSPLHF. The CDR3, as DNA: TGTGCCAGCAGCGGGATGAGACAGGGCAGTTCACCCCTCCACTTT.

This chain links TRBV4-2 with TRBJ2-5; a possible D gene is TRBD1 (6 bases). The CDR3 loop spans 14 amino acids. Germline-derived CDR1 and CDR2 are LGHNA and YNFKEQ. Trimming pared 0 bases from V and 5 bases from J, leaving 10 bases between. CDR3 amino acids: CASSQEGARETQYF. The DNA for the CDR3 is TGTGCCAGCAGCCAAGAGGGGGCTCGGGAGACCCAGTACTTC.

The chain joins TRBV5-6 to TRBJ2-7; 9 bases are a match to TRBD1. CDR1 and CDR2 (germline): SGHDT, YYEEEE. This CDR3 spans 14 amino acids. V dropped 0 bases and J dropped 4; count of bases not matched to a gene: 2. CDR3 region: CASSLGDRVYEQYF. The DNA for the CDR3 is TGTGCCAGCAGCTTGGGGGACAGGGTTTACGAGCAGTACTTC.

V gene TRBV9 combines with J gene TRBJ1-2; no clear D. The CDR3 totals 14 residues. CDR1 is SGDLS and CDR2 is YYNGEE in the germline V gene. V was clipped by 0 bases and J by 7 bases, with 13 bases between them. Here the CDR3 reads CASSVVPDSTGYTF. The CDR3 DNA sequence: TGTGCCAGCAGCGTAGTCCCAGACTCGACTGGCTACACCTTC. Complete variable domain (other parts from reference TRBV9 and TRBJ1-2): DSGVTQTPKHLITATGQRVTLRCSPRSGDLSVYWYQQSLDQGLQFLIQYYNGEERAKGNILERFSAQQFPDLHSELNLSSLELGDSALYFCASSVVPDSTGYTFGSGTRLTVV.

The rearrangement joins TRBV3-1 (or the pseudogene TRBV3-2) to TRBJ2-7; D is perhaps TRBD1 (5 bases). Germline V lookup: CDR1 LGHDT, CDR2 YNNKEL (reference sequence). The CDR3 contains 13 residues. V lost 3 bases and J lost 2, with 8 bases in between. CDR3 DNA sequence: TGTGCCAGCAGCCAGACAGCACCCTACGAGCAGTACTTC. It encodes CASSQTAPYEQYF.

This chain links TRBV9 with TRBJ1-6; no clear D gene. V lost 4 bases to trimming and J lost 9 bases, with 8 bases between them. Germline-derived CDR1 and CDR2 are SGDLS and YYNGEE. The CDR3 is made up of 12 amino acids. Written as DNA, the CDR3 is TGTGCCAGCAGCAGAGGTGTTTCACCCCTCCACTTT. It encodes CASSRGVSPLHF.

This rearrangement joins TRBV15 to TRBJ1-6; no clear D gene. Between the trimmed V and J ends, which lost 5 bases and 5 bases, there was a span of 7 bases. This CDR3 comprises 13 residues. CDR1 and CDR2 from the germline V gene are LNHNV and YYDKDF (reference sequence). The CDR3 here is CATSRSDNSPLHF. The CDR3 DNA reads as TGTGCCACCAGCCGCAGTGATAATTCACCCCTCCACTTT.

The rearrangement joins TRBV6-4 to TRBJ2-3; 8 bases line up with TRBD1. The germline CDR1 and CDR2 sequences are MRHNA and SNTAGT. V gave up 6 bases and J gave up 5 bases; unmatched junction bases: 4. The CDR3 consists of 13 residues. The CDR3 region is CASSGQGGDTQYF. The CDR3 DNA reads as TGTGCCAGCAGCGGACAGGGTGGAGATACGCAGTATTTT.

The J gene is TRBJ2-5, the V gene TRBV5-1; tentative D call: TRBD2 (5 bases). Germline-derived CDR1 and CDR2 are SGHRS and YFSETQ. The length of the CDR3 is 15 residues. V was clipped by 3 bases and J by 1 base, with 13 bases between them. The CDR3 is CASSSGLAPQETQYF. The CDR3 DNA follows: TGCGCCAGCAGCTCCGGACTCGCCCCCCAAGAGACCCAGTACTTC.

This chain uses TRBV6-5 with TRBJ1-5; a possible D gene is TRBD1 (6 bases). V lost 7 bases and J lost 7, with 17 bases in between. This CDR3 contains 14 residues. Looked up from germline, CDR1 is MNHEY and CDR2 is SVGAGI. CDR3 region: CASTPRGGQQPQHF. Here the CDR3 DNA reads TGTGCCAGCACCCCCCGGGGGGGACAACAGCCCCAGCATTTT.

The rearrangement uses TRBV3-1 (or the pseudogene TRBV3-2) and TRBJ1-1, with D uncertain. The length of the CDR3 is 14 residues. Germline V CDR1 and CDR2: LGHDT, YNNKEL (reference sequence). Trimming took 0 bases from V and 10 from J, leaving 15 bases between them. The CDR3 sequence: CASSQDSGGLGAFF. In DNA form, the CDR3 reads TGTGCCAGCAGCCAAGACTCGGGTGGCTTGGGAGCTTTCTTT.

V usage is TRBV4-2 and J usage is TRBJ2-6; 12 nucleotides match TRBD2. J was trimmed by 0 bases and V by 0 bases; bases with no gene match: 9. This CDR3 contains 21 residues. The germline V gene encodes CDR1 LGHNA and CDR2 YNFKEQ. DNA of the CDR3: TGTGCCAGCAGCCAAGATATACTAGCGGGGGGTGACAGCTCTGGGGCCAACGTCCTGACTTTC. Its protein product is CASSQDILAGGDSSGANVLTF.